These 12 T cell receptor beta chains originate from one sample sequenced in a study of cytomegalovirus exposure and HLA in healthy donors. PCR primers comprised 60 Vbeta and 13 Jbeta primers. Profiled with immunoSEQ multiplex PCR; TCRdb holds only in-frame clones, not every one. The table has some 110,000 clones, around 61% seen once. Sequenced: PBMCs. The receptors were sampled from a woman in her thirties in good health and CMV-seronegative.

This clone has only one observation. The chain employs TRBV5-1 and TRBJ1-2; 10 bases map to TRBD1. With 2 bases clipped from V and 4 bases from J, the junction kept 11 bases outside the gene matches. The germline V gene encodes CDR1 SGHRS and CDR2 YFSETQ. CDR3 length equals 17 residues. Here the CDR3 reads CASSFWTGGPRVYGYTF. The CDR3 coding sequence is TGCGCCAGCAGCTTTTGGACAGGGGGACCGAGGGTCTATGGCTACACCTTC.

In this sample, this clone turned up once. The V gene is TRBV25-1, the J gene TRBJ1-1; possibly TRBD1 for D (5 bases). The germline CDR1 and CDR2 sequences are MGHDK and SYGVNS. There are 14 residues in the CDR3. V was pared by 4 bases and J by 0 bases, with 9 bases between. DNA of the CDR3: TGTGCCAGCAGTGGCAAGACAGTGAACACTGAAGCTTTCTTT. The encoded protein is CASSGKTVNTEAFF.

The chain is built from TRBV5-1 and TRBJ2-7; perhaps TRBD1 as D (6 bases). CDR1 and CDR2 (germline): SGHRS, YFSETQ. V was pared by 5 bases and J by 0 bases, with 12 bases between. The CDR3 is 14 residues long. The CDR3 region is CASSLTGPSYEQYF. DNA for the CDR3: TGCGCCAGCAGTCTCACAGGGCCCTCCTACGAGCAGTACTTC.

The J gene is TRBJ2-5, the V gene TRBV6-5, with 10 bases identical to TRBD2. From germline, CDR1 is MNHEY and CDR2 SVGAGI. The CDR3 covers 16 residues. After removal of 2 bases from V and 5 bases from J, the junction contained 8 bases not matched to a gene. DNA of the CDR3: TGTGCCAGCAGTTACCAGCTAGCGGGAGCCCCGGAGACCCAGTACTTC. Its translation is CASSYQLAGAPETQYF.

The CDR3 is CASSIVGAAEAFF. CDR3 DNA: TGTGCCAGTAGTATAGTTGGGGCTGCTGAAGCTTTCTTT. The V and J genes are TRBV19 and TRBJ1-1, with a weak D call TRBD1 (5 bases). CDR1 LNHDA and CDR2 SQIVND come from the germline V gene (reference sequence). The ends were cut back, 1 base at V and 6 bases at J, with 9 bases in the middle. This CDR3 has 13 amino acids. The entire variable domain, with the rest obtained from reference TRBV19 and TRBJ1-1, is as follows: DGGITQSPKYLFRKEGQNVTLSCEQNLNHDAMYWYRQDPGQGLRLIYYSQIVNDFQKGDIAEGYSVSREKKESFPLTVTSAQKNPTAFYLCASSIVGAAEAFFGQGTRLTVV.

This clone was observed once. This chain joins TRBV6-6 and TRBJ2-7, with 9 bases aligning to TRBD2. Germline V gene sequence: CDR1 MNHNY, CDR2 SVGAGI (reference sequence). With 4 bases clipped from V and 3 bases from J, the junction kept 7 bases outside the gene matches. This CDR3 comprises 15 residues. The CDR3 reads CASSFRDSGSYEQYF. The CDR3 DNA reads TGTGCCAGCAGTTTTCGGGATAGCGGGAGCTACGAGCAGTACTTC.

The V and J genes are TRBV29-1 and TRBJ1-5, with 10 bases that match TRBD1. Germline V gene sequence: CDR1 SQVTM, CDR2 ANQGSEA. The CDR3 contains 14 residues. V was clipped by 4 bases and J by 6 bases; unmatched bases: 6. Written as DNA, the CDR3 is TGCAGCGTTGGACAGGGGGCTTCGGGTCAGCCCCAGCATTTT. Protein: CSVGQGASGQPQHF.

In its sample, this clone was seen a few times. This chain uses TRBV5-1 with TRBJ1-3, with D unclear. The CDR3 totals 16 residues. Trimming stripped 0 bases from V and 0 bases from J, with 10 bases between. Germline V gives CDR1 SGHRS, CDR2 YFSETQ. The CDR3 bases are TGCGCCAGCAGCTTGGAACAGTTAATCTCTGGAAACACCATATATTTT. Amino acid sequence: CASSLEQLISGNTIYF.

The chain joins TRBV7-8 to TRBJ2-7; 10 positions agree with TRBD1. CDR1 and CDR2 (germline): SGHVS, FQNEAQ. V shed 5 bases, J shed 1 base, and the junction held 5 bases outside the gene matches. CDR3 size: 15 residues. The CDR3 sequence: CASSPDRGRSYEQYF. Here the CDR3 DNA reads TGTGCCAGCAGCCCAGACAGGGGGCGATCCTACGAGCAGTACTTC. Full variable domain (remainder filled in from reference TRBV7-8 and TRBJ2-7): GAGVSQSPRYKVAKRGQDVALRCDPISGHVSLFWYQQALGQGPEFLTYFQNEAQLDKSGLPSDRFFAERPEGSVSTLKIQRTQQEDSAVYLCASSPDRGRSYEQYFGPGTRLTVT.

The CDR3 DNA reads as TGTGCCAGCAGCCAAGAAGAGACAGGGCCATACTATGGCTACACCTTC. Translated: CASSQEETGPYYGYTF. This chain joins TRBV4-2 and TRBJ1-2; 7 nucleotides line up with TRBD1. Unmatched junction bases numbered 7, after V lost 0 bases and J lost 3 bases. Germline V gene sequence: CDR1 LGHNA, CDR2 YNFKEQ. The CDR3 contains 16 residues.

The chain combines TRBV28 with TRBJ2-7, with D possibly being TRBD1 (6 bases). V lost 6 bases and J 2 bases, leaving 26 bases between the germline ends. This CDR3 region has 18 residues. Germline loops: CDR1 MDHEN, CDR2 SYDVKM. The CDR3 region has the DNA TGTGCCAGCAGGCGCTCCGTACGCACAGGGATTAGAGCCTACGAGCAGTACTTC. This sequence encodes CASRRSVRTGIRAYEQYF.

This clone was counted a single time. One end of the junction fails to match germline, which may point to a read error. This chain uses TRBV7-7 with TRBJ1-1; D is possibly TRBD1 (5 bases). CDR3 length: 13 amino acids. Germline V gives CDR1 SSHAT, CDR2 FNYEAQ (reference sequence). The CDR3 sequence: CASSFTQGSEAFF. In DNA, the CDR3 is TGTGCTAGCAGCTTTACCCAGGGATCTGAAGCTTTCTTT.